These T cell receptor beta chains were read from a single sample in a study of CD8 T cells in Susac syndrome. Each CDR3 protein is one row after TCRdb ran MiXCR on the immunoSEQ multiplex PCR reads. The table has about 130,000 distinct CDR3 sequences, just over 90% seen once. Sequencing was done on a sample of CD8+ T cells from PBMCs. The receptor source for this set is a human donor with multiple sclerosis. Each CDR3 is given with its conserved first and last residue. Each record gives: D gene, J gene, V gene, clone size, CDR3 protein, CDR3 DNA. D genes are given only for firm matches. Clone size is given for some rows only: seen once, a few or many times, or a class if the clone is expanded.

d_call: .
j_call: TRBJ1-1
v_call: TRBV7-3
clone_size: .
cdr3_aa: CASSPKVGGMNTEAFF
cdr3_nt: TGTGCCAGCAGCCCAAAAGTGGGGGGAATGAACACTGAAGCTTTCTTT

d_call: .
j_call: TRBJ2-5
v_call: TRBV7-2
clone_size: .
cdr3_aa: CASTLNLGVQETQYF
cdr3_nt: TGTGCCAGCACCCTCAACTTGGGGGTACAAGAGACCCAGTACTTC

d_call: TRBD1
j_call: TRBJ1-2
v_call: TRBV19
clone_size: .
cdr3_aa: CASRPTGGGPYGYTF
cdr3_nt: TGTGCCAGTAGACCGACAGGGGGGGGACCCTATGGCTACACCTTC

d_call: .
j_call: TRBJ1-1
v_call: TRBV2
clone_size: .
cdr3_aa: CASSDTNTEAFF
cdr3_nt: TGTGCCAGCAGTGACACCAACACTGAAGCTTTCTTT

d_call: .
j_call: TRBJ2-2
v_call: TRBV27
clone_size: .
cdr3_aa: CAGAAPPNTGELFF
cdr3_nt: TGTGCCGGCGCGGCGCCACCGAACACCGGGGAGCTGTTTTTT

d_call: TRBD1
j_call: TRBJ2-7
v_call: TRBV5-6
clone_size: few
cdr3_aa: CASSLDGYRDRDYEQYF
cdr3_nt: TGTGCCAGCAGCTTGGATGGTTACCGGGACAGAGATTACGAGCAGTACTTC

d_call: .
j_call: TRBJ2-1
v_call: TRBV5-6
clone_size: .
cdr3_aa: CASSPPDTDNEQFF
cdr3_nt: TGTGCCAGCAGCCCACCGGACACTGACAATGAGCAGTTCTTC

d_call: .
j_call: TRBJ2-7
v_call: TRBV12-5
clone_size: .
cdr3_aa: CASGSPGKYF
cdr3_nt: TGTGCTAGTGGTTCACCGGGGAAGTACTTC

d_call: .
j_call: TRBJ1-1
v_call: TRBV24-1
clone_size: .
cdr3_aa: CATSDYVGAEAFF
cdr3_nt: TGTGCCACCAGTGATTATGTGGGGGCTGAAGCTTTCTTT

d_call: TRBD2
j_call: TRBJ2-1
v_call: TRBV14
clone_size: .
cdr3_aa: CASKLAGGPSHEQFF
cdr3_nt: TGTGCCAGCAAACTAGCGGGAGGGCCTAGCCATGAGCAGTTCTTC

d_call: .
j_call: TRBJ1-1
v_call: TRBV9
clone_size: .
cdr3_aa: CASSVSNTEAFF
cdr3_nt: TGTGCCAGCAGCGTGTCGAACACTGAAGCTTTCTTT

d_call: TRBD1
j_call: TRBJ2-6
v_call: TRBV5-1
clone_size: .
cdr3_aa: CASSSGQGGSGANVLTF
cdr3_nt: TGCGCCAGCAGCTCGGGACAGGGAGGCTCTGGGGCCAACGTCCTGACTTTC

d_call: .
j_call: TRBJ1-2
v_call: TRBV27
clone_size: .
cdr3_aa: CASRRGGGYGYTF
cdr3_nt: TGTGCCAGCAGAAGAGGGGGGGGCTATGGCTACACCTTC

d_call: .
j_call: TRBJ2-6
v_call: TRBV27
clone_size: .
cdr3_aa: CASSFAGANVLTF
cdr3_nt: TGTGCCAGCAGTTTTGCCGGGGCCAACGTCCTGACTTTC

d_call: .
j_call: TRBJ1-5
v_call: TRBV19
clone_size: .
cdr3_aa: CASSAGRVSFGNQPQHF
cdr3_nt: TGTGCCAGTAGTGCGGGGAGGGTTTCTTTTGGCAATCAGCCCCAGCATTTT

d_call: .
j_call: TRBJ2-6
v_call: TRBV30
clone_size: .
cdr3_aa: CAWSEGSGANVLTF
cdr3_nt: TGTGCCTGGAGTGAAGGCTCTGGGGCCAACGTCCTGACTTTC

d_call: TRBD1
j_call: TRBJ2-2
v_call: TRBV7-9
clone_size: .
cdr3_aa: CASSRPGTGGRRELFF
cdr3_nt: TGTGCCAGCAGCCGTCCCGGGACAGGGGGCCGAAGGGAGCTGTTTTTT